This T cell receptor (beta chain) is drawn from a study of circulating and synovial CD4+ cells in juvenile arthritis. As regards this clone: No antigen is known for it.

V trimming: 3 bases; J trimming: 5 bases; junction bases outside the gene matches: 12. The CDR3 sequence is 16 residues long. The V gene's germline CDR1 is MDHEN and CDR2 SYDVKM. Patients with active juvenile idiopathic arthritis donated these samples. Whole-study results and caveats: Compared with bulk blood, circulating pathogenic-like lymphocytes shared substantially more CDR3 sequences with synovial T cells. Bulk blood CD4 samples held at least an order of magnitude more or fewer genomes than CPL. Some such blood samples were as oligoclonal as synovium.

Assay: immunoSEQ multiplex PCR; the TCRdb copy retains only in-frame clones and omits some. The data contain around 35,000 clones, about 95% of them singletons. Material for sequencing was CD4+ T cells from blood. J is TRBJ2-5 and V is TRBV28, with 7 nucleotides matching TRBD2. This clonotype was sampled from a human donor with juvenile idiopathic arthritis. The CDR3, as DNA: TGTGCCAGCAGTTTCTCCGGGACTACCCGACGGGAGACCCAGTACTTC. Amino acids: CASSFSGTTRRETQYF.